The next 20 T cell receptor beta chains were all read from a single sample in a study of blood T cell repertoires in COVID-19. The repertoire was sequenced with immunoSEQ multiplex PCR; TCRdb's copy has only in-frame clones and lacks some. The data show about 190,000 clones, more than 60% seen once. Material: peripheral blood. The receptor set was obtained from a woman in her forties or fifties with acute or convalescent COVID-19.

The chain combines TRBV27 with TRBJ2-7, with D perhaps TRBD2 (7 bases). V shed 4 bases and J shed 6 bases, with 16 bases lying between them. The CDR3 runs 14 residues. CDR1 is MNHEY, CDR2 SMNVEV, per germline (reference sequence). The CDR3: CASSSRTGGGEQYF. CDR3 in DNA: TGTGCCAGCAGTTCGCGGACGGGGGGCGGCGAGCAGTACTTC.

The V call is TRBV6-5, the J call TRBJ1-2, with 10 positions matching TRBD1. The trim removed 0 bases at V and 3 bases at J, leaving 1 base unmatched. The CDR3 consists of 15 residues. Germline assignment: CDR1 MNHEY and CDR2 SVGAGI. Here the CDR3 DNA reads TGTGCCAGCAGTTACTCAGGGACAGGGGACTATGGCTACACCTTC. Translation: CASSYSGTGDYGYTF.

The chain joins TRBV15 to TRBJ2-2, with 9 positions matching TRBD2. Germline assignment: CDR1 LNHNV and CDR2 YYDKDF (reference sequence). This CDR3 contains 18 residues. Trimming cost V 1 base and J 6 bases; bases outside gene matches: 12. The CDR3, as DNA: TGTGCCACCAGCAGAGGGTCCCGGGGCGGGAGGGAGGCCGGGGAGCTGTTTTTT. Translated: CATSRGSRGGREAGELFF.

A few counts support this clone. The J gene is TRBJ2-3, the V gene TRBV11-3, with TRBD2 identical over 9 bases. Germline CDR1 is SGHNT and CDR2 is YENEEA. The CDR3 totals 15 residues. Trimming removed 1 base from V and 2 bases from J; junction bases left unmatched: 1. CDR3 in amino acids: CASSLGLAATDTQYF. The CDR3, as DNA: TGTGCCAGCAGCTTAGGACTAGCGGCCACAGATACGCAGTATTTT.

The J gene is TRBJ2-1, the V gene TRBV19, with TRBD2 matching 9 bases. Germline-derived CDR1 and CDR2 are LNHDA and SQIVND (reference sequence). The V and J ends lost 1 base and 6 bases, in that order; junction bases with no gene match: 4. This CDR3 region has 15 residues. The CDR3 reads CASSIVAGVGNEQFF. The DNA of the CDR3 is TGTGCCAGTAGTATAGTAGCGGGAGTAGGCAATGAGCAGTTCTTC.

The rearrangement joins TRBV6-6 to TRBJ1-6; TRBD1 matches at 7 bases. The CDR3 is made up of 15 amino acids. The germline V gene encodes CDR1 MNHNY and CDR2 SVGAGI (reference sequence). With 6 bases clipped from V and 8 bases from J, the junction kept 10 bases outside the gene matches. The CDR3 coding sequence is TGTGCCAGCAGAAGGACAGGACAAGGGTATTCACCCCTCCACTTT. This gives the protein CASRRTGQGYSPLHF.

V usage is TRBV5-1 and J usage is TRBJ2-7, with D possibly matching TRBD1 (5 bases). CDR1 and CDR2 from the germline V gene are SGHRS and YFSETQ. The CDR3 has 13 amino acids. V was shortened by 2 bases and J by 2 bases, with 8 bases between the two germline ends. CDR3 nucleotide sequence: TGCGCCAGCAGCTTCGACAGAGCCTACGAGCAGTACTTC. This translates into CASSFDRAYEQYF.

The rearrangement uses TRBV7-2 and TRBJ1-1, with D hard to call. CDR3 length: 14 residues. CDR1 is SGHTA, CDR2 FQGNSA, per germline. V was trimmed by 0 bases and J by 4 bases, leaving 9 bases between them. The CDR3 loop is CASSLAVGSTEAFF. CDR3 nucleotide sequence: TGTGCCAGCAGCTTAGCTGTGGGGAGCACTGAAGCTTTCTTT.

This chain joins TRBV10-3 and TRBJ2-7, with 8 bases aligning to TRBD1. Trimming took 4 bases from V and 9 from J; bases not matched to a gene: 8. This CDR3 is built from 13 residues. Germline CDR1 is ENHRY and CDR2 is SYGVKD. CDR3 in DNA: TGTGCCATCAGTGGAAGTCAGGGGGCCTGGCAGTACTTC. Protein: CAISGSQGAWQYF.

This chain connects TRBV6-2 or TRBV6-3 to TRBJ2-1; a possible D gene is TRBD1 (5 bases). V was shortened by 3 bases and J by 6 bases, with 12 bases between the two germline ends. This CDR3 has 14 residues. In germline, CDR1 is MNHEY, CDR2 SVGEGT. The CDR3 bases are TGTGCCAGCAGTTATGGTGGGGCTAGCAATGAGCAGTTCTTC. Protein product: CASSYGGASNEQFF.

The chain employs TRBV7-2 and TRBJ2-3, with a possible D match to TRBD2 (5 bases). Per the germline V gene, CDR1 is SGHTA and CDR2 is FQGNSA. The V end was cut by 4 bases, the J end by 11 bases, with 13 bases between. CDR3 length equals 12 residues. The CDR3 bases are TGTGCCAGCAGCTCTCAGAGGGTCAGGCAGTATTTT. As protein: CASSSQRVRQYF.

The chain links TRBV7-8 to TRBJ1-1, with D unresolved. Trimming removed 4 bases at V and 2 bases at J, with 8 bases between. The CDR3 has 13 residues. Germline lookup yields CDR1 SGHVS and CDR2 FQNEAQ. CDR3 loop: CASSSPINTEAFF. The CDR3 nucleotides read TGTGCCAGCAGCTCCCCAATTAACACTGAAGCTTTCTTT.

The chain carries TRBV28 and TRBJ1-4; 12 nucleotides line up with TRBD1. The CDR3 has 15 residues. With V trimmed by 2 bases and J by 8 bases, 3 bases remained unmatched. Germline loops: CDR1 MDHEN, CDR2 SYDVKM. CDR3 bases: TGTGCCAGCAGTTTAGGGACAGGGGGCAAAGAAAAACTGTTTTTT. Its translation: CASSLGTGGKEKLFF.

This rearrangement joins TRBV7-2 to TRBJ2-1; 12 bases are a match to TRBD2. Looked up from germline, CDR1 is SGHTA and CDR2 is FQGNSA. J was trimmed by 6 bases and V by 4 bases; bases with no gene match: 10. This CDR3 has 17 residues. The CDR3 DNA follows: TGTGCCAGCAGCTCGGGACTAGCGGGCCCCTCGTCCAATGAGCAGTTCTTC. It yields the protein CASSSGLAGPSSNEQFF.

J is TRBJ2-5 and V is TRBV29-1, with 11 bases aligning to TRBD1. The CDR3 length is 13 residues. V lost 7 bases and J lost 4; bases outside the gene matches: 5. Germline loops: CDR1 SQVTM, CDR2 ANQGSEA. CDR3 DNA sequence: TGCAGCGCCTCCGGGACAGGGGGAGAGACCCAGTACTTC. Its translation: CSASGTGGETQYF.

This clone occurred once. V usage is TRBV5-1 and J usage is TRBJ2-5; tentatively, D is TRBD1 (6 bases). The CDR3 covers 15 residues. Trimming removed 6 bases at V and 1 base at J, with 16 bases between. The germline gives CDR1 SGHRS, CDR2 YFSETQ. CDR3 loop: CASTKPGHTQETQYF. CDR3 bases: TGCGCCAGCACGAAACCGGGACACACCCAAGAGACCCAGTACTTC.

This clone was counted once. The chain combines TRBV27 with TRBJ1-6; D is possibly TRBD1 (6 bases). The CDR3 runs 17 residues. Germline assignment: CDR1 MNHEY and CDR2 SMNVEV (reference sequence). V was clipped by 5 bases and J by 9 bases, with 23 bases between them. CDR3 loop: CASSPQQGSRMGSPLHF. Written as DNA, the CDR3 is TGTGCCAGCAGTCCTCAACAGGGATCAAGGATGGGTTCACCCCTCCACTTT.

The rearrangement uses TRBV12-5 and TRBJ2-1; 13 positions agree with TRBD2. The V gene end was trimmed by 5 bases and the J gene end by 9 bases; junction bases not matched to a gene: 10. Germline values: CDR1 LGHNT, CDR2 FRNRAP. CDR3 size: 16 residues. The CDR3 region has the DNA TGTGCTAGTGGTCCGGGGGGGACTAGCGGGATGGGTGAGCAGTTCTTC. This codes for CASGPGGTSGMGEQFF. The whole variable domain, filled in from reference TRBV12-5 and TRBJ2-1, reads DARVTQTPRHKVTEMGQEVTMRCQPILGHNTVFWYRQTMMQGLELLAYFRNRAPLDDSGMPKDRFSAEMPDATLATLKIQPSEPRDSAVYFCASGPGGTSGMGEQFFGPGTRLTVL.

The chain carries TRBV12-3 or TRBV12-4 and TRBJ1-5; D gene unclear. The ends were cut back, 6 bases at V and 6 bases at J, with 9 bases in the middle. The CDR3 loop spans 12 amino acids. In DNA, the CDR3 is TGTGCCAGCAGAGTTGAGTTTCAGCCCCAGCATTTT. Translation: CASRVEFQPQHF.

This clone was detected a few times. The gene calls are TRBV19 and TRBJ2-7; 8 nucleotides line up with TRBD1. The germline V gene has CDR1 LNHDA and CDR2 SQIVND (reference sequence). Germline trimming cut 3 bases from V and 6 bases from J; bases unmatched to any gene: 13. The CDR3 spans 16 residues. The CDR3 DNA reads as TGTGCCAGTAGTATCCCTCCGGGACAGGCAGGACTCGAGCAGTACTTC. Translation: CASSIPPGQAGLEQYF. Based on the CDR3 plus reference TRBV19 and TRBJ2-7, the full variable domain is DGGITQSPKYLFRKEGQNVTLSCEQNLNHDAMYWYRQDPGQGLRLIYYSQIVNDFQKGDIAEGYSVSREKKESFPLTVTSAQKNPTAFYLCASSIPPGQAGLEQYFGPGTRLTVT.